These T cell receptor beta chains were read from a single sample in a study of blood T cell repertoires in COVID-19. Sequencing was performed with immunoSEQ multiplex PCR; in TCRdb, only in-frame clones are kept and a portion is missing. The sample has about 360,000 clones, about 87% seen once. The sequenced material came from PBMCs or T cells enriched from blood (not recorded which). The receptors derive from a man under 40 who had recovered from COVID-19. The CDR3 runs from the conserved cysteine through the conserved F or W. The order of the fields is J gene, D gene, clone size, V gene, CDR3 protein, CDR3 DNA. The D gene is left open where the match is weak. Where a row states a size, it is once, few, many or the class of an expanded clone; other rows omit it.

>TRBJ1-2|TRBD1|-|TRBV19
CASSTGTGPYGYTF
TGTGCCAGTAGTACCGGGACAGGCCCCTATGGCTACACCTTC
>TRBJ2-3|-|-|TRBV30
CAWRQDSTQYF
TGTGCCTGGAGACAGGACAGTACGCAGTATTTT
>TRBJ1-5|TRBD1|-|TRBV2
CASSKGQASNQPQHF
TGTGCCAGCAGCAAGGGACAGGCAAGCAATCAGCCCCAGCATTTT
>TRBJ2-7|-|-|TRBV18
CASSSSYEQYF
TGTGCCAGCTCATCGTCCTACGAGCAGTACTTC
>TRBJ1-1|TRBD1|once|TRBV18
CASSSGQGGETEAFF
TGTGCCAGCTCAAGTGGACAGGGCGGCGAGACTGAAGCTTTCTTT
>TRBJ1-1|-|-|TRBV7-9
CASSFGQIEAFF
TGTGCCAGCAGCTTTGGGCAGATTGAAGCTTTCTTT
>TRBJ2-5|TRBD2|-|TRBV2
CASIMRGGETQYF
TGTGCCAGCATAATGAGGGGAGGGGAGACCCAGTACTTC
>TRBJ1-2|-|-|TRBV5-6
CASSRAGYGYTF
TGTGCCAGCAGCCGGGCAGGGTATGGCTACACCTTC
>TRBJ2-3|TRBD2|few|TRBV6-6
CASSQNPTSGGHTDTQYF
TGTGCCAGCAGTCAAAATCCCACTAGCGGGGGGCACACAGATACGCAGTATTTT
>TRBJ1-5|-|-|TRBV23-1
CASSPVLWSNQPQHF
TGCGCCAGCAGTCCGGTTTTGTGGAGCAATCAGCCCCAGCATTTT
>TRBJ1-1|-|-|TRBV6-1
CASSEGHNTEAFF
TGTGCCAGCAGTGAAGGGCATAACACTGAAGCTTTCTTT
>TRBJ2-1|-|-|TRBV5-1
CASSSAGYNEQFF
TGCGCCAGCAGCTCCGCCGGCTACAATGAGCAGTTCTTC
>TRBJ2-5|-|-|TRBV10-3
CATSSISRRGVETQYF
TGTGCCACCTCCTCCATCAGCCGGAGGGGAGTGGAGACCCAGTACTTC
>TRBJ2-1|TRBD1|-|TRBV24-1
CATRGQAHYYYNEQFF
TGTGCCACCCGAGGACAGGCTCACTACTACTACAATGAGCAGTTCTTC
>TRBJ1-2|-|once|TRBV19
CASSPRSSYGYTF
TGTGCCAGTAGTCCCCGCTCCAGCTATGGCTACACCTTC
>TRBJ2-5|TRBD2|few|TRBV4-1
CASSQERGGAGETQYF
TGCGCCAGCAGCCAAGAACGGGGGGGGGCCGGAGAGACCCAGTACTTC
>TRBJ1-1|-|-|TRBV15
CATSRVGGSPYWNTEAFF
TGTGCCACCAGCAGAGTGGGGGGAAGTCCTTACTGGAACACTGAAGCTTTCTTT
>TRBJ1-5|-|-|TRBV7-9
CASSSPEGVQPQHF
TGTGCCAGCAGCTCCCCCGAGGGTGTTCAGCCCCAGCATTTT
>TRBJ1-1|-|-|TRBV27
CASGGGTEAFF
TGTGCCAGCGGGGGGGGCACTGAAGCTTTCTTT
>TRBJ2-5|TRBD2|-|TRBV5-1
CASSLDVGGTNRETQYF
TGCGCCAGCAGCTTGGATGTTGGTGGGACTAACCGAGAGACCCAGTACTTC
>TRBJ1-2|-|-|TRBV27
CASSPRGSLYGYTF
TGTGCCAGCAGTCCTAGGGGGTCCCTCTATGGCTACACCTTC
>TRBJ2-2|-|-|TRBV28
CASSFAGNTGELFF
TGTGCCAGCAGTTTCGCCGGGAACACCGGGGAGCTGTTTTTT
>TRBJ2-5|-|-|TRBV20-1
CSASKLDQETQYF
TGCAGTGCTAGTAAACTAGACCAAGAGACCCAGTACTTC
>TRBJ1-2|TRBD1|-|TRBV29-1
CSVLVGGAYTF
TGCAGCGTTCTTGTAGGGGGCGCCTACACCTTC
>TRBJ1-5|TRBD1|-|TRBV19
CASSVQGGKQPQHF
TGTGCCAGTAGTGTTCAGGGGGGTAAGCAGCCCCAGCATTTT
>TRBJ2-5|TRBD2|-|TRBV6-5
CASSYASGGEETQYF
TGTGCCAGCAGTTACGCTAGCGGGGGAGAAGAGACCCAGTACTTC
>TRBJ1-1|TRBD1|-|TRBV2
CASQLSGTVIEAFF
TGTGCCAGCCAACTCTCCGGGACAGTAATTGAAGCTTTCTTT
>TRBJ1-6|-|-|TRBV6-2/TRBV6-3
CASSYSGGSDSPLHF
TGTGCCAGCAGTTACTCTGGGGGGAGCGATTCACCCCTCCACTTT
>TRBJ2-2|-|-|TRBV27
CASSYGGELFF
TGTGCCAGCAGTTACGGCGGGGAGCTGTTTTTT
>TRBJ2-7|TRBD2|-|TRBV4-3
CASSPGAGGTYEQYF
TGCGCCAGCAGCCCCGGGGCGGGGGGAACCTACGAGCAGTACTTC
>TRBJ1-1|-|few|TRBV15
CATSRVARANTEAFF
TGTGCCACCAGCAGAGTGGCCAGGGCTAACACTGAAGCTTTCTTT
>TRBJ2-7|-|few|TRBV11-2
CASSLDNRGFDEQYF
TGTGCCAGCAGCTTAGATAATCGGGGATTCGACGAGCAGTACTTC
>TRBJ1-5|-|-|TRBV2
CASSSGMTNQPQHF
TGTGCCAGCAGCTCAGGGATGACGAATCAGCCCCAGCATTTT
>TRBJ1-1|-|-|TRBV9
CASSAHRTMNTEAFF
TGTGCCAGCAGCGCGCACAGGACCATGAACACTGAAGCTTTCTTT
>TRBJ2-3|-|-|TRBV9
CASSVSELGGLRTDTQYF
TGTGCCAGCAGCGTAAGCGAATTGGGGGGGCTTCGCACAGATACGCAGTATTTT
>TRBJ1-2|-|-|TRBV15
CATSREYLGQTNYGYTF
TGTGCCACCAGCAGAGAGTACCTAGGACAGACTAACTATGGCTACACCTTC
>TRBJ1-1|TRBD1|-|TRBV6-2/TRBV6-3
CASSYPGQHTEAFF
TGTGCCAGCAGTTACCCGGGACAGCACACTGAAGCTTTCTTT
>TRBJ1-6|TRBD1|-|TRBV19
CASSFGQGALSPLHF
TGTGCCAGTAGTTTCGGACAGGGGGCACTTTCACCCCTCCACTTT
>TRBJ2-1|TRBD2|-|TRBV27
CASSSASGNNEQFF
TGTGCCAGCAGTTCGGCTAGCGGGAACAATGAGCAGTTCTTC
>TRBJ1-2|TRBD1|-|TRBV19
CASRPRGQKFYGYTF
TGTGCCAGTAGGCCTAGGGGACAGAAGTTCTATGGCTACACCTTC
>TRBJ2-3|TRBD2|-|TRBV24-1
CATRGGSTDTQYF
TGTGCCACCCGGGGGGGTAGCACAGATACGCAGTATTTT
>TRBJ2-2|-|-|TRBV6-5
CASNHRNTGELFF
TGTGCCAGCAACCACAGGAACACCGGGGAGCTGTTTTTT
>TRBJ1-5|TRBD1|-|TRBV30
CAWSGQGRQPQHF
TGTGCCTGGAGTGGACAGGGTAGGCAGCCCCAGCATTTT
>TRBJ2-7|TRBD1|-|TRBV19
CASRLGQGHYEQYF
TGTGCCAGTAGACTGGGACAGGGCCACTACGAGCAGTACTTC
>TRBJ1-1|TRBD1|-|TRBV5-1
CASSGGTGDRNTEAFF
TGCGCCAGCAGCGGGGGGACAGGGGATAGGAACACTGAAGCTTTCTTT
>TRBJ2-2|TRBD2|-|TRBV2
CASLGRGGWTGELFF
TGTGCCAGCCTCGGGCGCGGGGGATGGACCGGGGAGCTGTTTTTT